The 20 T cell receptor beta chains below all came from one sample that was sequenced in a study of T-cell reconstitution after alpha-beta-depleted transplantation in children. This sample's TCRbeta library carried unique molecular identifier barcodes. One entry per CDR3 protein results from TCRdb running MiXCR on the PCR reads. The repertoire consists of roughly 220,000 distinct CDR3 sequences, with 7.5% to 9.5% occurring once and the leading ten covering roughly a third. The material sequenced was PBMCs, mostly from graft donor cells, taken 360 days after TCRalphabeta/CD19-depleted stem cell transplant. Receptor source: a male patient aged 2-9 years who had a stem cell transplant for acute myeloid leukemia, so the T cells may come from the graft donor.

This clonotype was counted a few times. This rearrangement joins TRBV5-1 to TRBJ1-4; tentative D call: TRBD1 (6 bases). Trimming removed 7 bases from V and 2 bases from J, with 15 bases in between. CDR1 is SGHRS and CDR2 is YFSETQ in the germline V gene. The CDR3 consists of 15 residues. The CDR3 DNA reads as TGCGCCAGCCGCTCGGGGGGCAGGACTAATGAAAAACTGTTTTTT. Translated: CASRSGGRTNEKLFF.

Comment on this clonotype: At one boundary the junction diverges from the germline segment, which might be a read error. This sequence joins TRBV7-7 and TRBJ2-5, with 11 nucleotides matching TRBD1. The CDR3 runs 15 residues. Germline CDR1 reads SSHAT; CDR2 reads FNYEAQ (reference sequence). The CDR3, as DNA: TGTGCTAGCAGCTTAGATGGGACAGGGGGAGAGACCCAGTACTTC. Translating gives CASSLDGTGGETQYF.

This clonotype has just a few counts. The V call is TRBV11-2, the J call TRBJ1-3, with TRBD1 matching over 9 bases. Germline values: CDR1 SGHAT, CDR2 FQNNGV. J gave up 4 bases and V 1 base, and 5 bases lay outside the gene matches. The CDR3 totals 16 residues. The CDR3 region is CASSLVSGTGGNTIYF. The CDR3 DNA reads as TGTGCCAGCAGCTTAGTATCCGGGACAGGGGGAAACACCATATATTTT.

In its sample, this clonotype was seen many times. The rearrangement uses TRBV2 and TRBJ1-1; D is ambiguous. With 4 bases removed from V and 6 bases from J, the gap between germline ends came to 6 bases. The CDR3 runs to 11 residues. Germline CDR1 reads SNHLY; CDR2 reads FYNNEI. The CDR3 sequence: CASSGGPEAFF. The CDR3 DNA is TGTGCCAGCAGTGGAGGCCCTGAAGCTTTCTTT.

This clonotype was seen ten or more times. The chain employs TRBV10-2 and TRBJ2-3; D not resolved. The CDR3 runs 16 residues. Deletions cut 0 bases from V and 0 bases from J, with 10 bases between. CDR1 WSHSY and CDR2 SAAADI come from the germline V gene. The CDR3: CASSESRFSSTDTQYF. DNA for the CDR3: TGCGCCAGCAGTGAGTCGAGGTTCTCTAGCACAGATACGCAGTATTTT.

This clonotype came up a few times. J is TRBJ1-4 and V is TRBV12-3 or TRBV12-4; no definite D call. The V end was cut by 5 bases, the J end by 8 bases, with 6 bases between. The CDR3 sequence is 11 residues long. CDR3 amino acids: CASSIEEKLFF. In DNA form, the CDR3 reads TGTGCCAGCAGTATTGAGGAAAAACTGTTTTTT.

This clonotype showed up many times. This chain connects TRBV10-3 to TRBJ2-7; D gene unclear. This CDR3 comprises 13 residues. V was clipped by 0 bases and J by 3 bases, with 6 bases between them. Germline values: CDR1 ENHRY, CDR2 SYGVKD. In nucleotides, the CDR3 is TGTGCCATCAGTGAGTCGGGCCGCTACGAGCAGTACGTC. It translates to CAISESGRYEQYV.

The chain uses TRBV11-2 and TRBJ2-7; TRBD2 might be the D (5 bases). CDR3 size: 16 residues. V was shortened by 2 bases and J by 3 bases, with 17 bases between the two germline ends. Per germline, CDR1 SGHAT and CDR2 FQNNGV. The CDR3 is CASSLRLGWENYEQYV. DNA of the CDR3: TGTGCCAGCAGCTTAAGGCTGGGGTGGGAGAACTACGAGCAGTACGTC.

This clonotype was seen only a few times. The chain links TRBV11-1 to TRBJ1-2, with a possible D match to TRBD1 (5 bases). Germline CDR1 reads SGHAT; CDR2 reads FQDESV (reference sequence). V shed 3 bases and J shed 11 bases, with 16 bases lying between them. The CDR3 covers 13 residues. DNA of the CDR3: TGTGCCAGCAGCTTCTATCGGGGGAACGAATACACCTTC. Its translation: CASSFYRGNEYTF.

The chain couples TRBV12-3 or TRBV12-4 to TRBJ2-7, with TRBD1 identical over 7 bases. The CDR3 totals 17 residues. The ends lost 4 bases at V and 2 bases at J; junction bases unmatched: 14. This chain's CDR3 is CASSSPPWDRGAYEQYF. CDR3 sequence (DNA): TGTGCCAGCAGTTCACCCCCATGGGACAGAGGAGCCTACGAGCAGTACTTC.

This clonotype was found many times. The chain is built from TRBV4-1 and TRBJ2-7; D is unclear. The CDR3 loop spans 13 amino acids. V lost 0 bases to trimming and J lost 7 bases, with 10 bases between them. Germline V gene data show CDR1 as MGHRA and CDR2 as YSYEKL. Here the CDR3 DNA reads TGCGCCAGCAGCCAAGATCGGACCGGAGAGCAGTACGTC. This codes for CASSQDRTGEQYV.

There are a few counts of this clonotype. The V gene is TRBV9, the J gene TRBJ2-3; D is perhaps TRBD1 (6 bases). The CDR3 is 15 amino acids. Trimming removed 7 bases at V and 0 bases at J, with 15 bases between. Germline V CDR1 and CDR2: SGDLS, YYNGEE. CDR3 sequence: CASAGTGQSTDTQYF. Here the CDR3 DNA reads TGTGCCAGCGCCGGAACGGGACAAAGCACAGATACGCAGTATTTT.

This clonotype has a handful of counts. This chain uses TRBV7-2 with TRBJ1-2, with D possibly being TRBD1 (5 bases). V dropped 3 bases and J dropped 4 bases, with 15 bases sitting between them. The length of the CDR3 is 15 residues. CDR1 and CDR2 from the germline V gene are SGHTA and FQGNSA. Written as DNA, the CDR3 is TGTGCCAGCAGCTTTTCGATCGGGACCTTCTATGGCTACACCTTC. Amino acids: CASSFSIGTFYGYTF.

The gene calls are TRBV12-3 or TRBV12-4 and TRBJ1-1; TRBD1 aligns across 8 bases. Trimming at V came to 2 bases and at J to 4 bases, leaving 9 bases not matched to a gene. The CDR3 loop spans 16 amino acids. CDR3 amino acids: CASSLQGALGPTEAFF. The CDR3 region has the DNA TGTGCCAGCAGTTTACAGGGGGCTTTGGGCCCCACTGAAGCTTTCTTT.

This clonotype was seen repeatedly, ten times or more. This chain uses TRBV28 with TRBJ2-1; 7 positions agree with TRBD2. V was clipped by 1 base and J by 2 bases; unmatched bases: 8. The germline CDR1 and CDR2 sequences are MDHEN and SYDVKM. The CDR3 consists of 17 residues. CDR3 nucleotide sequence: TGTGCCAGCAGTTTATTGTTGGCTAGCGGAACCTACAATGAGCAGTTCTTC. Translating gives CASSLLLASGTYNEQFF.

This clonotype came up a few times. This chain joins TRBV5-1 and TRBJ2-3; 11 bases match TRBD1. The CDR3 sequence is 16 residues long. CDR1 is SGHRS and CDR2 is YFSETQ in the germline V gene. With 2 bases clipped from V and 2 bases from J, the junction kept 4 bases outside the gene matches. The CDR3 DNA reads as TGCGCCAGCAGCTTACGTGGACAGGGGGCCACAGATACGCAGTATTTT. Translated: CASSLRGQGATDTQYF. Based on the CDR3 plus reference TRBV5-1 and TRBJ2-3, the full variable domain is KAGVTQTPRYLIKTRGQQVTLSCSPISGHRSVSWYQQTPGQGLQFLFEYFSETQRNKGNFPGRFSGRQFSNSRSEMNVSTLELGDSALYLCASSLRGQGATDTQYFGPGTRLTVL.

This clonotype was detected many times. The rearrangement uses TRBV10-3 and TRBJ2-1; D is ambiguous. The CDR3 covers 12 residues. Germline V gene data show CDR1 as ENHRY and CDR2 as SYGVKD. Between the trimmed V and J ends, which lost 6 bases and 8 bases, there was a span of 11 bases. Here the CDR3 reads CAIRSLMDEQFF. CDR3 DNA: TGTGCCATCAGGAGTCTGATGGATGAGCAGTTCTTC.

This clonotype turned up a few times. V gene TRBV10-3 combines with J gene TRBJ1-5, with D possibly matching TRBD1 (5 bases). From germline, CDR1 is ENHRY and CDR2 SYGVKD. CDR3 length: 15 residues. Trimming removed 6 bases at V and 10 bases at J, with 22 bases between. The CDR3: CAIRGGQGQSFPQHF. CDR3 coding DNA: TGTGCCATCAGGGGTGGGCAGGGCCAAAGTTTTCCCCAGCATTTT.

The gene calls are TRBV20-1 and TRBJ2-7; D gene uncertain. CDR1 is DFQATT and CDR2 is SNEGSKA in the germline V gene (reference sequence). The CDR3 loop spans 11 amino acids. The V gene lost 4 bases and the J gene lost 3 bases, with 7 bases spanning the gap. The CDR3: CSAKEGYEQYV. The CDR3 DNA reads as TGCAGTGCTAAGGAAGGCTACGAGCAGTACGTC.

The chain employs TRBV4-2 and TRBJ2-1; D is tentatively TRBD1 or TRBD2 (6 bases each). The CDR3 is 18 residues long. Trimming left V 0 bases short and J 5 bases short, with 20 bases between. Germline values: CDR1 LGHNA, CDR2 YNFKEQ. The DNA of the CDR3 is TGTGCCAGCAGCCAAGAGAGAGGGGGGTACACGAAAAACAATGAGCAGTTCTTC. Residues: CASSQERGGYTKNNEQFF.